The 12 T cell receptor beta chains in this list originate from one sample, sequenced in a study of blood T cell repertoires in COVID-19. The assay was immunoSEQ multiplex PCR, and TCRdb's table has in-frame clones only and misses some. Here the sample spans around 420,000 clones, approximately 91% being singletons. The sample was PBMCs or T cells enriched from blood (not recorded which). The source is a woman aged 40 to 50 with acute COVID-19.

The chain recombines TRBV27 with TRBJ2-5, with TRBD2 matching over 8 bases. With V trimmed by 7 bases and J by 8 bases, 9 bases remained unmatched. The CDR3 sequence is 13 residues long. CDR1 is MNHEY and CDR2 is SMNVEV in the germline V gene (reference sequence). DNA of the CDR3: TGTGCCAGCATGGGCGGGAGGTCTCAAACCCAGTACTTC. Its protein is CASMGGRSQTQYF.

This clone was seen once. The chain combines TRBV7-2 with TRBJ2-7, with 9 bases lining up with TRBD2. Germline CDR1 SGHTA, CDR2 FQGNSA. This CDR3 is 16 amino acids long. The V segment lost 4 bases and the J segment 5 bases; nucleotides outside the gene matches: 12. The CDR3 here is CASSYSFSGGNDEQYF. The CDR3 bases are TGTGCCAGCAGCTACTCCTTTAGCGGGGGCAACGACGAGCAGTACTTC.

This clone was seen more than once but under ten times. This chain uses TRBV27 with TRBJ1-1; 7 nucleotides line up with TRBD1. The germline gives CDR1 MNHEY, CDR2 SMNVEV (reference sequence). V dropped 6 bases and J dropped 3; count of bases not matched to a gene: 10. This CDR3 comprises 15 residues. CDR3 amino acids: CASSPRQGFDTEAFF. The CDR3 DNA sequence: TGTGCCAGCAGCCCCCGACAGGGCTTCGACACTGAAGCTTTCTTT.

J is TRBJ2-2 and V is TRBV5-4; 13 bases line up with TRBD2. The germline V gene encodes CDR1 SGHNT and CDR2 YYREEE (reference sequence). Trimming cost V 4 bases and J 1 base; bases outside gene matches: 1. This CDR3 has 16 residues. CDR3: CASSRLAGGNTGELFF. CDR3 bases: TGTGCCAGCAGCAGACTAGCGGGGGGGAACACCGGGGAGCTGTTTTTT.

The rearrangement links TRBV6-5 to TRBJ1-2; D is possibly TRBD1 (5 bases). V lost 2 bases to trimming and J lost 8 bases, with 18 bases between them. Per the germline V gene, CDR1 is MNHEY and CDR2 is SVGAGI. CDR3 length: 15 residues. The CDR3 DNA is TGTGCCAGCAGTTACGGTTGGGGCGGGGGTGAGGGCTACACCTTC. As protein: CASSYGWGGGEGYTF.

The chain has TRBV10-3 and TRBJ2-6; the match to TRBD1 covers 7 bases. CDR3 length: 16 residues. Germline CDR1 reads ENHRY; CDR2 reads SYGVKD. The junction had 7 bases not matched to a gene; V was cut back by 3 bases and J by 5 bases. The CDR3 DNA is TGTGCCATCAGTGACCAAATGACAGGGAGGGCCAACGTCCTGACTTTC. Translating it yields CAISDQMTGRANVLTF.

V usage is TRBV10-3 and J usage is TRBJ1-1; tentatively, D is TRBD1 (6 bases). The CDR3 length is 14 residues. The V end lost 11 bases, the J end lost 6 bases, and 22 bases lay between the germline ends. Germline V lookup: CDR1 ENHRY, CDR2 SYGVKD. CDR3 bases: TGTGCCGCCGCACGGGACACCGGGCGGTCTGAAGCTTTCTTT. Protein: CAAARDTGRSEAFF.

The chain joins TRBV2 to TRBJ1-2; perhaps TRBD1 as D (6 bases). The ends were cut back, 10 bases at V and 7 bases at J, with 16 bases in the middle. CDR3 size: 12 residues. Germline CDR1 and CDR2: SNHLY and FYNNEI. The CDR3 coding sequence is TGTGCCAACAGCTTACAGGGATTTGGCTACACCTTC. As protein: CANSLQGFGYTF. The entire variable domain, with the rest obtained from reference TRBV2 and TRBJ1-2, is as follows: EPEVTQTPSHQVTQMGQEVILRCVPISNHLYFYWYRQILGQKVEFLVSFYNNEISEKSEIFDDQFSVERPDGSNFTLKIRSTKLEDSAMYFCANSLQGFGYTFGSGTRLTVV.

This clone was recorded once. The chain carries TRBV6-5 and TRBJ2-5, with 11 bases identical to TRBD2. The CDR3 spans 15 residues. Germline V gives CDR1 MNHEY, CDR2 SVGAGI. V was pared by 7 bases and J by 9 bases, with 13 bases of the junction left unmatched. CDR3 protein: CASIQGTSGSGAQYF. CDR3 sequence (DNA): TGTGCCAGCATCCAGGGGACTAGCGGATCTGGGGCCCAGTACTTC.

The V gene is TRBV2, the J gene TRBJ2-5; possible D gene TRBD2, 6 bases. CDR1 is SNHLY, CDR2 FYNNEI, per germline. V lost 6 bases and J 5 bases, leaving 19 bases between the germline ends. The CDR3 has 15 residues. The CDR3 DNA sequence: TGTGCCAGCAGCCGAGGAAGGACTACCCAGGAGACCCAGTACTTC. Translating it yields CASSRGRTTQETQYF.

V and J are TRBV6-5 and TRBJ2-3, with 11 bases aligning to TRBD2. The CDR3 length is 14 residues. Germline V CDR1 and CDR2: MNHEY, SVGAGI. V lost 3 bases to trimming and J lost 5 bases; unmatched junction nucleotides: 1. CDR3 protein: CASSYGTSGDTQYF. For the CDR3, the DNA is TGTGCCAGCAGTTATGGGACTAGCGGAGATACGCAGTATTTT.

The V gene is TRBV30, the J gene TRBJ1-2, with TRBD1 matching over 9 bases. J gave up 4 bases and V 1 base, and 4 bases lay outside the gene matches. In germline, CDR1 is GTSNPN, CDR2 SVGIG (reference sequence). This CDR3 is 14 amino acids long. CDR3 sequence reads: CAWSGDREGYGYTF. The CDR3 coding sequence is TGTGCCTGGAGTGGGGACAGGGAAGGCTATGGCTACACCTTC.